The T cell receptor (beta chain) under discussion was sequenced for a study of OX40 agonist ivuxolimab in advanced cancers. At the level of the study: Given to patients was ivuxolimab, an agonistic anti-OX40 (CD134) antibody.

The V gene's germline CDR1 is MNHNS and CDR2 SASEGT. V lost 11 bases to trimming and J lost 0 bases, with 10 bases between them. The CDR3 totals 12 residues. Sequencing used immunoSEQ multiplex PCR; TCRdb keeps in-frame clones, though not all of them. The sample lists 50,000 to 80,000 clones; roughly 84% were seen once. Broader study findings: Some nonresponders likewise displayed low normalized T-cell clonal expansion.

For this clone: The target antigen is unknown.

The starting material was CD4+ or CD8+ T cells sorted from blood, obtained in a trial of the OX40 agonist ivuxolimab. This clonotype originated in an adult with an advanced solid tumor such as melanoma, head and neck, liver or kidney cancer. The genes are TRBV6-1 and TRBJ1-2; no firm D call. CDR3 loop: CAGGRPNYGYTF. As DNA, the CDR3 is TGTGCCGGAGGACGGCCTAACTATGGCTACACCTTC.